Below are 22 T cell receptor beta chains sequenced from a single sample in a study of shared clonotypes between healthy human individuals. CD45RO-negative CD8 cells positively selected for CCR7 made up the naive population, which excluded terminally differentiated effector memory CD45RA+ cells. Assay used: immunoSEQ multiplex PCR; TCRdb lists only in-frame clones, some missing. The table shows roughly 2,000,000 clones, with roughly 95% occurring only once. Sequencing input: naive CD8+ T cells sorted from blood. These receptors all come from a young man in good health.

As regards this clone: The same CDR3 is also encoded by other DNA sequences in this sample. The genes are TRBV19 and TRBJ2-1, with unresolved D. The CDR3 covers 13 residues. The germline gives CDR1 LNHDA, CDR2 SQIVND (reference sequence). Trimming took 3 bases from V and 7 from J, leaving 10 bases between them. In DNA form, the CDR3 reads TGTGCCAGTAGTATTCTATCCGGTAATGAGCAGTTCTTC. It codes for CASSILSGNEQFF.

V is TRBV4-1 and J is TRBJ2-5, with 12 positions matching TRBD1. J was trimmed by 5 bases and V by 0 bases; bases with no gene match: 4. Germline lookup yields CDR1 MGHRA and CDR2 YSYEKL. The CDR3 is 16 amino acids. The CDR3 sequence is CASSQELGQGAETQYF. The CDR3 nucleotides are TGCGCCAGCAGCCAAGAATTGGGACAGGGGGCGGAGACCCAGTACTTC.

The J gene is TRBJ2-2, the V gene TRBV6-6, with TRBD1 matching 7 bases. J gave up 0 bases and V 8 bases, and 3 bases lay outside the gene matches. The CDR3 contains 14 residues. Germline V lookup: CDR1 MNHNY, CDR2 SVGAGI (reference sequence). In DNA form, the CDR3 reads TGTGCCAGCCTACAGGGGACGAACACCGGGGAGCTGTTTTTT. Translation gives CASLQGTNTGELFF.

The chain employs TRBV10-2 and TRBJ1-4; D not certain. This CDR3 has 12 residues. The germline gives CDR1 WSHSY, CDR2 SAAADI. V lost 6 bases, J lost 14 bases, and 16 bases lay in between. CDR3 loop: CASREEEWVLFF. As DNA, the CDR3 is TGCGCCAGCAGGGAGGAGGAGTGGGTTCTGTTTTTT.

The rearrangement uses TRBV4-1 and TRBJ2-5, with TRBD1 identical over 7 bases. The CDR3 has 15 amino acids. CDR1 is MGHRA, CDR2 YSYEKL, per germline. Losses at the gene ends were 3 bases for V and 3 bases for J; bases not matched to a gene: 7. This CDR3 is CASSQGQNFEETQYF. The CDR3 DNA reads as TGCGCCAGCAGCCAGGGACAGAACTTTGAAGAGACCCAGTACTTC.

On this clone itself: Within the sample, other DNA sequences also encode this same CDR3. The J gene is TRBJ2-3, the V gene TRBV9, with a weak D call TRBD1 (6 bases). Germline-derived CDR1 and CDR2 are SGDLS and YYNGEE. Trimming pared 0 bases from V and 2 bases from J, leaving 10 bases between. The CDR3 extends over 15 amino acids. CDR3 amino acids: CASSVVGGNTDTQYF. Here the CDR3 DNA reads TGTGCCAGCAGCGTAGTAGGGGGAAACACAGATACGCAGTATTTT.

In the case of this clone: Other DNA sequences within the sample encode an identical CDR3. The chain joins TRBV4-3 to TRBJ1-1; D unclear. Germline V gene sequence: CDR1 LGHNA, CDR2 YSLEER. The V and J ends lost 2 bases and 1 base respectively, with 5 bases between them. This CDR3 contains 13 residues. DNA of the CDR3: TGCGCCAGCAGCCAATATAAGAACACTGAAGCTTTCTTT. This gives the protein CASSQYKNTEAFF.

The gene calls are TRBV5-6 and TRBJ1-5, with D perhaps matching TRBD1 (6 bases). Germline CDR1 reads SGHDT; CDR2 reads YYEEEE. CDR3 size: 15 residues. The V end was cut by 0 bases, the J end by 6 bases, with 13 bases between. The DNA of the CDR3 is TGTGCCAGCAGCTTGGGGGGGGCCCCCAGTCAGCCCCAGCATTTT. This gives the protein CASSLGGAPSQPQHF.

Concerning this clone: This sample includes further DNA sequences coding for the same CDR3. In nucleotides, the CDR3 is TGCGCCAGCAGTGAGTCGGGATCCTACAATGAGCAGTTCTTC. It is translated as CASSESGSYNEQFF. The rearrangement links TRBV10-1 to TRBJ2-1, with D hard to call. Germline CDR1 is WNHNN and CDR2 is SYGVQD (reference sequence). V was trimmed by 0 bases and J by 1 base, leaving 4 bases between them. There are 14 residues in the CDR3.

This chain uses TRBV19 with TRBJ2-1; D possibly corresponds to TRBD2 (5 bases). The germline CDR1 and CDR2 sequences are LNHDA and SQIVND (reference sequence). Trimming stripped 5 bases from V and 2 bases from J, with 10 bases between. This CDR3 comprises 14 residues. The CDR3 reads CASSGSGTYNEQFF. The DNA for the CDR3 is TGTGCCAGTAGTGGGAGCGGAACCTACAATGAGCAGTTCTTC.

This chain links TRBV25-1 with TRBJ1-2; D may be TRBD1 (6 bases). Germline CDR1 reads MGHDK; CDR2 reads SYGVNS. This CDR3 comprises 13 residues. V dropped 6 bases and J dropped 2 bases, with 10 bases sitting between them. CDR3 in amino acids: CASRLGTNYGYTF. Here the CDR3 DNA reads TGTGCCAGCAGGTTAGGGACAAACTATGGCTACACCTTC.

Here the CDR3 DNA reads TGCGCCAGCAGCCAAGATAGAACAGCGGTAATGAACACTGAAGCTTTCTTT. Protein: CASSQDRTAVMNTEAFF. The chain is built from TRBV4-1 and TRBJ1-1; D is uncertain. Trimming took off 0 bases at V and 0 bases at J, with 14 bases between the two ends. Germline CDR1 MGHRA, CDR2 YSYEKL. The CDR3 is made up of 17 amino acids.

This clone was picked up a small number of times. The chain is built from TRBV4-1 and TRBJ1-3, with D tentatively TRBD1 (6 bases). The CDR3 covers 15 residues. V shed 4 bases and J shed 4 bases, with 14 bases lying between them. Per the germline V gene, CDR1 is MGHRA and CDR2 is YSYEKL. CDR3 region: CASSLSGGPGNTIYF. CDR3 coding DNA: TGCGCCAGCAGCCTCTCGGGGGGGCCGGGAAACACCATATATTTT.

V usage is TRBV27 and J usage is TRBJ1-2; 9 positions agree with TRBD1. CDR1 and CDR2 (germline): MNHEY, SMNVEV (reference sequence). This CDR3 contains 16 residues. V dropped 6 bases and J dropped 5; count of bases not matched to a gene: 13. The CDR3 DNA is TGTGCCAGCAGCGGCGGGACAGGGCCCTTCCATTATGGCTACACCTTC. Its translation: CASSGGTGPFHYGYTF.

V and J are TRBV9 and TRBJ2-5, with D perhaps matching TRBD1 or TRBD2 (6 bases each). The length of the CDR3 is 13 residues. The germline V and J ends were trimmed by 3 bases and 4 bases, with 10 bases remaining between them. Germline V CDR1 and CDR2: SGDLS, YYNGEE. Here the CDR3 DNA reads TGTGCCAGCAGCGAGGAGGGGGTAGAGACCCAGTACTTC. Translated: CASSEEGVETQYF.

Note on this clone: Additional DNA sequences in this sample encode the identical CDR3. V is TRBV7-8 and J is TRBJ2-7; 8 nucleotides line up with TRBD2. The germline V gene has CDR1 SGHVS and CDR2 FQNEAQ. The V and J ends lost 5 bases and 1 base, in that order; junction bases with no gene match: 4. The CDR3 totals 14 residues. The CDR3 reads CASSTGGTSYEQYF. DNA for the CDR3: TGTGCCAGCAGCACGGGGGGGACTTCCTACGAGCAGTACTTC.

The rearrangement links TRBV30 to TRBJ2-5; tentative D call: TRBD1 (6 bases). Trimming stripped 5 bases from V and 1 base from J, with 8 bases between. In germline, CDR1 is GTSNPN, CDR2 SVGIG (reference sequence). The CDR3 length is 12 residues. The CDR3 DNA sequence: TGTGCCTGGGCGACAGGCCAAGAGACCCAGTACTTC. Its protein is CAWATGQETQYF.

V is TRBV29-1 and J is TRBJ2-5; 12 bases are a match to TRBD1. CDR3 length: 14 amino acids. Germline CDR1 is SQVTM and CDR2 is ANQGSEA. Losses at the gene ends were 8 bases for V and 4 bases for J; bases not matched to a gene: 8. The CDR3 bases are TGCAGCTTCCTCCGGGACAGGGGGCGAGAGACCCAGTACTTC. Its translation: CSFLRDRGRETQYF.

J is TRBJ2-3 and V is TRBV29-1, with D possibly being TRBD1 (6 bases). The CDR3 extends over 13 amino acids. Between the trimmed V and J ends, which lost 7 bases and 0 bases, there was a span of 11 bases. Germline CDR1 SQVTM, CDR2 ANQGSEA. The CDR3 loop is CSGRDISTDTQYF. CDR3 coding DNA: TGCAGCGGACGGGACATTAGCACAGATACGCAGTATTTT.

This clone was found once. The V gene is TRBV27, the J gene TRBJ2-7; 12 nucleotides line up with TRBD2. CDR1 is MNHEY and CDR2 is SMNVEV in the germline V gene (reference sequence). This CDR3 has 14 amino acids. Trimming took 4 bases from V and 6 from J; bases not matched to a gene: 4. CDR3 sequence (DNA): TGTGCCAGCAGTTCCCGGACTAGCGGGGTCGAGCAGTACTTC. Its protein product is CASSSRTSGVEQYF.

The rearrangement uses TRBV7-6 and TRBJ2-3; the match to TRBD2 covers 7 bases. The CDR3 sequence is 15 residues long. The germline gives CDR1 SGHVS, CDR2 FNYEAQ. V was clipped by 5 bases and J by 0 bases; unmatched bases: 5. DNA of the CDR3: TGTGCCAGCAGCCCCTTTAGCGGGAGCACAGATACGCAGTATTTT. Translated: CASSPFSGSTDTQYF.

The gene calls are TRBV29-1 and TRBJ1-1; possible D gene TRBD1, 5 bases. Trimming shortened V by 3 bases and J by 4 bases, and 15 bases separated the two germline ends. This CDR3 region has 14 residues. In germline, CDR1 is SQVTM, CDR2 ANQGSEA. CDR3 nucleotide sequence: TGCAGCGTTGAGGACACAACCTTAAGCACTGAAGCTTTCTTT. Translated, it gives CSVEDTTLSTEAFF.